The rows below give T cell receptor beta chains drawn from one sample of a study of T cells in localized non-small cell lung cancer. Assay used: immunoSEQ multiplex PCR; TCRdb lists only in-frame clones, some missing. The sample records about 77,000 clones, approximately 90% being singletons. Here the sequenced sample was peripheral blood, taken before any cancer treatment. Every receptor here comes from a woman between 40 and 69 years old with stage I squamous cell lung carcinoma. The CDR3 runs from the conserved cysteine through the conserved F or W. Each record gives: V gene, clone size, CDR3 length, J gene, CDR3 protein. Not all rows give a size; the values are once, few, many and, for expanded clones, a class.

v_call: TRBV28
clone_size: NA
cdr3_length: 15
j_call: TRBJ1-5
cdr3_aa: CASSFLQGGNQPQHF

v_call: TRBV19
clone_size: NA
cdr3_length: 15
j_call: TRBJ1-5
cdr3_aa: CASSIGRGINQPQHF

v_call: TRBV20-1
clone_size: once
cdr3_length: 11
j_call: TRBJ1-1
cdr3_aa: CSARKNTEAFF

v_call: TRBV2
clone_size: NA
cdr3_length: 14
j_call: NA
cdr3_aa: CASSFGGRPGEQYF

v_call: TRBV4-1
clone_size: NA
cdr3_length: 17
j_call: TRBJ1-3
cdr3_aa: CASSQVTPWSSGNTIYF

v_call: TRBV2
clone_size: NA
cdr3_length: 18
j_call: TRBJ2-1
cdr3_aa: CATPKRGTSGGSYNEQFF

v_call: TRBV19
clone_size: NA
cdr3_length: 18
j_call: TRBJ1-3
cdr3_aa: CASSTIDWAVSSGNTIYF

v_call: TRBV29-1
clone_size: NA
cdr3_length: 13
j_call: TRBJ2-5
cdr3_aa: CSARRDSQETQYF

v_call: TRBV12-5
clone_size: NA
cdr3_length: 12
j_call: TRBJ1-1
cdr3_aa: CASASFYTEAFF

v_call: TRBV29-1
clone_size: NA
cdr3_length: 12
j_call: TRBJ2-7
cdr3_aa: CSGRTVEYEQYF

v_call: TRBV2
clone_size: NA
cdr3_length: 14
j_call: TRBJ2-7
cdr3_aa: CASSAGRGGYEQYF

v_call: TRBV19
clone_size: NA
cdr3_length: 12
j_call: TRBJ1-1
cdr3_aa: CASSTYDRRAFF

v_call: TRBV6-5
clone_size: NA
cdr3_length: 15
j_call: TRBJ2-7
cdr3_aa: CASSSPGGRIYEQYF

v_call: TRBV19
clone_size: once
cdr3_length: 16
j_call: TRBJ2-1
cdr3_aa: CASSMYGVSFYNEQFF

v_call: TRBV5-1
clone_size: NA
cdr3_length: 19
j_call: TRBJ2-3
cdr3_aa: CASSSRRSGGPSDTDTQYF

v_call: TRBV7-9
clone_size: NA
cdr3_length: 15
j_call: TRBJ2-7
cdr3_aa: CASRGWAGLTYEQYF

v_call: TRBV11-2
clone_size: NA
cdr3_length: 16
j_call: TRBJ2-5
cdr3_aa: CASSGLAGGLQETQYF

v_call: TRBV27
clone_size: NA
cdr3_length: 13
j_call: TRBJ2-1
cdr3_aa: CASRRGGYNEQFF

v_call: TRBV5-6
clone_size: few
cdr3_length: 11
j_call: TRBJ2-7
cdr3_aa: CASSAEGIVYF

v_call: TRBV5-5
clone_size: NA
cdr3_length: 15
j_call: TRBJ1-4
cdr3_aa: CASSFRDMMNEKLFF

v_call: TRBV5-1
clone_size: NA
cdr3_length: 14
j_call: TRBJ2-2
cdr3_aa: CASSSTGTAGELFF

v_call: TRBV4-1
clone_size: NA
cdr3_length: 17
j_call: TRBJ1-5
cdr3_aa: CASSQRDSLISNQPQHF

v_call: TRBV5-1
clone_size: NA
cdr3_length: 14
j_call: TRBJ2-5
cdr3_aa: CASSLEWGSETQYF

v_call: TRBV18
clone_size: NA
cdr3_length: 15
j_call: TRBJ2-3
cdr3_aa: CASSPLAGSADTQYF

v_call: TRBV30
clone_size: NA
cdr3_length: 13
j_call: TRBJ1-4
cdr3_aa: CAWSASVYEKLFF

v_call: TRBV5-4
clone_size: NA
cdr3_length: 14
j_call: TRBJ2-3
cdr3_aa: CASSDSPSTDTQYF

v_call: TRBV11-2
clone_size: NA
cdr3_length: 15
j_call: TRBJ2-2
cdr3_aa: CASSSGQGNTGELFF

v_call: TRBV11-1
clone_size: NA
cdr3_length: 13
j_call: TRBJ1-2
cdr3_aa: CASSIDGIYGYTF

v_call: TRBV13
clone_size: NA
cdr3_length: 18
j_call: TRBJ2-7
cdr3_aa: CASSLVASGGHHSYEQYF

v_call: TRBV9
clone_size: NA
cdr3_length: 16
j_call: TRBJ2-1
cdr3_aa: CASSVSTSGGFNEQFF

v_call: TRBV5-4
clone_size: NA
cdr3_length: 18
j_call: TRBJ2-6
cdr3_aa: CASSLSGTAPSGANVLTF

v_call: TRBV6-1
clone_size: once
cdr3_length: 15
j_call: TRBJ1-1
cdr3_aa: CASSPTDLSNTEAFF

v_call: TRBV5-4
clone_size: NA
cdr3_length: 15
j_call: TRBJ2-6
cdr3_aa: CASSLGKSGANVLTF

v_call: TRBV13
clone_size: few
cdr3_length: 15
j_call: TRBJ1-6
cdr3_aa: CASSLETGVNSPLHF

v_call: TRBV5-4
clone_size: NA
cdr3_length: 15
j_call: TRBJ1-1
cdr3_aa: CASSLGGEYGTEAFF

v_call: TRBV30
clone_size: NA
cdr3_length: 16
j_call: TRBJ1-5
cdr3_aa: CAWSVGSRVGVQPQHF

v_call: TRBV7-8
clone_size: NA
cdr3_length: 17
j_call: TRBJ2-2
cdr3_aa: CASSLGTASPITGELFF

v_call: TRBV5-4
clone_size: NA
cdr3_length: 15
j_call: TRBJ1-2
cdr3_aa: CASSLSGQTNYGYTF

v_call: TRBV6-5
clone_size: NA
cdr3_length: 14
j_call: TRBJ1-5
cdr3_aa: CASRRQGNYQPQHF

v_call: TRBV2
clone_size: NA
cdr3_length: 15
j_call: TRBJ1-6
cdr3_aa: CASSEEGTANSPLHF

v_call: TRBV6-1
clone_size: few
cdr3_length: 15
j_call: TRBJ2-5
cdr3_aa: CASSEAGDKQETQYF

v_call: TRBV6-6
clone_size: NA
cdr3_length: 15
j_call: TRBJ2-3
cdr3_aa: CASSYSAGLGDTQYF

v_call: TRBV2
clone_size: NA
cdr3_length: 13
j_call: TRBJ1-4
cdr3_aa: CASSPGRPEKLFF

v_call: TRBV28
clone_size: NA
cdr3_length: 12
j_call: TRBJ2-7
cdr3_aa: CASSFQSYEQYF

v_call: TRBV6-5
clone_size: NA
cdr3_length: 14
j_call: TRBJ1-2
cdr3_aa: CASSSNEQLYGYTF

v_call: TRBV29-1
clone_size: few
cdr3_length: 12
j_call: TRBJ1-1
cdr3_aa: CSVGGGNTEAFF

v_call: TRBV10-3
clone_size: NA
cdr3_length: 13
j_call: TRBJ2-1
cdr3_aa: CAIRAQQVHEQFF

v_call: TRBV5-1
clone_size: NA
cdr3_length: 16
j_call: TRBJ2-1
cdr3_aa: CASSLRQGGGYNEQFF

v_call: TRBV5-1
clone_size: NA
cdr3_length: 13
j_call: TRBJ2-2
cdr3_aa: CASNKIWPGELFF

v_call: TRBV5-8
clone_size: NA
cdr3_length: 15
j_call: TRBJ2-7
cdr3_aa: CASVRGTRGTYEQYF

v_call: TRBV27
clone_size: few
cdr3_length: 14
j_call: TRBJ1-2
cdr3_aa: CASSFGQGGYGYTF

v_call: TRBV5-4
clone_size: NA
cdr3_length: 16
j_call: TRBJ2-2
cdr3_aa: CASSRDRDQNTGELFF